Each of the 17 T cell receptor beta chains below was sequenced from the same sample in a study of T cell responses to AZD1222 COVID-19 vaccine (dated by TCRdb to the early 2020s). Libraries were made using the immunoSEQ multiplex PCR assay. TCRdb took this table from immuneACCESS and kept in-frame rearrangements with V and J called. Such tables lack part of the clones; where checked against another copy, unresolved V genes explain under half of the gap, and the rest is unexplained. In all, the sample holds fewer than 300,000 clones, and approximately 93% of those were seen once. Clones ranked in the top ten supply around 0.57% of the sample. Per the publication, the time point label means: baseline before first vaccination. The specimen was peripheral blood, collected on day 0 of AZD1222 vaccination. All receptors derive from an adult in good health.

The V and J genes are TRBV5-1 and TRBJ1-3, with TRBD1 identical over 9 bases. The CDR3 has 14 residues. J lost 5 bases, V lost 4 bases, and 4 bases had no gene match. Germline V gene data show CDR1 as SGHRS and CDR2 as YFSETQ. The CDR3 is CASSPGQGRNTIYF. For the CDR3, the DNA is TGCGCCAGCAGCCCGGGACAGGGAAGAAACACCATATATTTT.

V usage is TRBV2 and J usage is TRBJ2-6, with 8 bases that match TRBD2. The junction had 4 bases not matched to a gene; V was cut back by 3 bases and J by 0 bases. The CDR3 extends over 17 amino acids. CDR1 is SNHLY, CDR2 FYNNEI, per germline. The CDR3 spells CASSESGGSSGANVLTF. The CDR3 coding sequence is TGTGCCAGCAGTGAGAGCGGGGGATCCTCTGGGGCCAACGTCCTGACTTTC.

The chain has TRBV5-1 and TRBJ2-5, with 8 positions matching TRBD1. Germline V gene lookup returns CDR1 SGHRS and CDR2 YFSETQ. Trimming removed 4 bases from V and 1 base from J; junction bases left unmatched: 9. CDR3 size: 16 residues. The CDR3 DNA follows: TGCGCCAGCAGCCCCAGGACAGGGATGATCCAAGAGACCCAGTACTTC. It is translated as CASSPRTGMIQETQYF.

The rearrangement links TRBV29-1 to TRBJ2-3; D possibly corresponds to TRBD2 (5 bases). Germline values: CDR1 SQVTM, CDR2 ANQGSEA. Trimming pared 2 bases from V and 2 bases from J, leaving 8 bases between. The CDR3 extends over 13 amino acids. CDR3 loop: CSVERRSTDTQYF. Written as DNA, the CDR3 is TGCAGCGTTGAACGGAGGTCCACAGATACGCAGTATTTT.

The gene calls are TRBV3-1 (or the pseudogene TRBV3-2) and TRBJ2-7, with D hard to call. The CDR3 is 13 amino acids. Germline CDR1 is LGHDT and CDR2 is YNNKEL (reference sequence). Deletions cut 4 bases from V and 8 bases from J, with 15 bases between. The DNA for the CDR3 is TGTGCCAGCAGCCGGATAATGGGCTCACAGCAGTACTTC. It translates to CASSRIMGSQQYF.

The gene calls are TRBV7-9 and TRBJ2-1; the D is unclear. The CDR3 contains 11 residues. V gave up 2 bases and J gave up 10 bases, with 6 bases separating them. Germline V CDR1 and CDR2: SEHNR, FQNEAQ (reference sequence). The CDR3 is CASSLIGEQFF. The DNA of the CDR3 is TGTGCCAGCAGCTTAATAGGCGAGCAGTTCTTC. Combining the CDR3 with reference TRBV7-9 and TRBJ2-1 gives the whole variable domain DTGVSQNPRHKITKRGQNVTFRCDPISEHNRLYWYRQTLGQGPEFLTYFQNEAQLEKSRLLSDRFSAERPKGSFSTLEIQRTEQGDSAMYLCASSLIGEQFFGPGTRLTVL.

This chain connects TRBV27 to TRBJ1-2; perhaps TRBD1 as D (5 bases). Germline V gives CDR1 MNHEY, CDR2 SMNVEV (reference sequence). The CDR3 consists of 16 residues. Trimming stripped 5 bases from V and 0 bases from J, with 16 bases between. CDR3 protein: CASSGARRGANYGYTF. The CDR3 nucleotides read TGTGCCAGCAGTGGGGCGCGGAGGGGCGCTAACTATGGCTACACCTTC.

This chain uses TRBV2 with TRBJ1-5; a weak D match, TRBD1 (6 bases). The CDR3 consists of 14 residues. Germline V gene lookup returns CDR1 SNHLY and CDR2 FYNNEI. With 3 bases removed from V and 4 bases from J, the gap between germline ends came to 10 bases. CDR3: CASSEGGRNQPQHF. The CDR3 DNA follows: TGTGCCAGCAGTGAGGGGGGGCGGAATCAGCCCCAGCATTTT.

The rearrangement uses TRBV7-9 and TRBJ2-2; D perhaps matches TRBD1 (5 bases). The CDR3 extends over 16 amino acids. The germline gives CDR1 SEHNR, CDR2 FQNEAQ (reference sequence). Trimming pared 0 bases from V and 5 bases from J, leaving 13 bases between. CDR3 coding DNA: TGTGCCAGCAGCTTAGCGGGTGACAGACTTACCGGGGAGCTGTTTTTT. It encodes CASSLAGDRLTGELFF.

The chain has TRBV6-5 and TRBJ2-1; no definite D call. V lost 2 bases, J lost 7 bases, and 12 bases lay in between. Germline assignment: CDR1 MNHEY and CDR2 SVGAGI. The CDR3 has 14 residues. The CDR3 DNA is TGTGCCAGCAGTTACACAAGGGAACAGAATGAGCAGTTCTTC. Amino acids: CASSYTREQNEQFF.

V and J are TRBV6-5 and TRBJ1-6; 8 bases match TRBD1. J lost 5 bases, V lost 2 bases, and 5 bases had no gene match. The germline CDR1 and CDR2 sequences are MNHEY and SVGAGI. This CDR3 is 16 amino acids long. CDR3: CASSYRMTGDNSPLHF. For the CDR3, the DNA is TGTGCCAGCAGTTACCGTATGACAGGGGATAATTCACCCCTCCACTTT.

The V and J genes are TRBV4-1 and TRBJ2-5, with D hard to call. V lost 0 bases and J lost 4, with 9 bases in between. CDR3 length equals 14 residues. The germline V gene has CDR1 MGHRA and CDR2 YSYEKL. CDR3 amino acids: CASSQDKTPETQYF. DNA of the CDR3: TGCGCCAGCAGCCAAGATAAGACTCCAGAGACCCAGTACTTC.

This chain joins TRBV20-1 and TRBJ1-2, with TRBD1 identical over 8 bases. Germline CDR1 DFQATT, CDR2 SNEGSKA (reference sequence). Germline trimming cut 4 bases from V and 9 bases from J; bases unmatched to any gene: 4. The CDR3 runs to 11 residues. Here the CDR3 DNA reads TGCAGTGCTAACAGGGGGGGGAGCTACACCTTC. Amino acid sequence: CSANRGGSYTF.

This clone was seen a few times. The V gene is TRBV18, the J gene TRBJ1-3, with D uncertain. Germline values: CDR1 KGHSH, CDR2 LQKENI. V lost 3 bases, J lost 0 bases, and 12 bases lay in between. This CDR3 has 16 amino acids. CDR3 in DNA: TGTGCCAGCTCACCGCCCGTGGGGAGCTCTGGAAACACCATATATTTT. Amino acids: CASSPPVGSSGNTIYF.

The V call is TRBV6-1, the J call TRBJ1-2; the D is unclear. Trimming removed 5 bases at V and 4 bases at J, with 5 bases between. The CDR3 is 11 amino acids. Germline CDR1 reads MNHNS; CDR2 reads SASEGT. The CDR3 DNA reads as TGTGCCAGCAGTTATCCCTATGGCTACACCTTC. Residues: CASSYPYGYTF.

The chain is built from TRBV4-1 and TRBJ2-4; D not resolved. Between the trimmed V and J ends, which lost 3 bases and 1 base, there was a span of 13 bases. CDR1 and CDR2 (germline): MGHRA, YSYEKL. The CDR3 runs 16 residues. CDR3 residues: CASSHLGKGAKNIQYF. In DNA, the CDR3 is TGCGCCAGCAGCCACCTAGGGAAAGGGGCCAAAAACATTCAGTACTTC.

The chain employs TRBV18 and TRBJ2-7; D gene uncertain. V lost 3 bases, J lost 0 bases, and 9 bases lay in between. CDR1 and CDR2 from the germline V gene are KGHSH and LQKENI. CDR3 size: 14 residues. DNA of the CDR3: TGTGCCAGCTCACCCCAAACGGGCTCCTACGAGCAGTACTTC. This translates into CASSPQTGSYEQYF. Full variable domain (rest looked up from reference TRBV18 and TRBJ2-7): NAGVMQNPRHLVRRRGQEARLRCSPMKGHSHVYWYRQLPEEGLKFMVYLQKENIIDESGMPKERFSAEFPKEGPSILRIQQVVRGDSAAYFCASSPQTGSYEQYFGPGTRLTVT.